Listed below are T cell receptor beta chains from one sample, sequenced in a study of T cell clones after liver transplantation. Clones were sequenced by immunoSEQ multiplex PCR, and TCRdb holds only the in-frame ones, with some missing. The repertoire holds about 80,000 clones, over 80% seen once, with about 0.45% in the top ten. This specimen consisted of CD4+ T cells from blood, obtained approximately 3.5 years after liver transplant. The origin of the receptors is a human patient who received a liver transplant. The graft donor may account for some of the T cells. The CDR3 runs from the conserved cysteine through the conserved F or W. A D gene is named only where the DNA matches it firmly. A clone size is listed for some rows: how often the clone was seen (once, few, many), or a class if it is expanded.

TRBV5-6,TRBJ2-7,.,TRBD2,TGTGCCAGCAGCTTGTTTGCGGGAGCTCAAGAGCAGTACTTC,CASSLFAGAQEQYF
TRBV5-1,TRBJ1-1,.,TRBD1,TGCGCCAGCAGTCGACAGGGGGGGAACACTGAAGCTTTCTTT,CASSRQGGNTEAFF
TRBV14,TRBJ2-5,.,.,TGTGCCAGCAGCTCCCGGGCAGGGACATCGCTTGGGGAGACCCAGTACTTC,CASSSRAGTSLGETQYF
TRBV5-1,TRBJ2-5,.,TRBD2,TGCGCCAGCAGCCAACCTAGCGGGAATCAAGAGACCCAGTACTTC,CASSQPSGNQETQYF
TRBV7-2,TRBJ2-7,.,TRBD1,TGTGCCAGCAGCTTACTCGGGCAGGGGGCCGCCGAGCAGTACTTC,CASSLLGQGAAEQYF
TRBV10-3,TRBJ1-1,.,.,TGTGCCATCAGTTTACTAGGGGGGAACACTGAAGCTTTCTTT,CAISLLGGNTEAFF
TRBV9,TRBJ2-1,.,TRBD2,TGTGCCCCGCCGGGAGGGGACTACCACGTCTACAATGAGCAGTTCTTC,CAPPGGDYHVYNEQFF
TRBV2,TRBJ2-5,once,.,TGTGCCAGCAGCCCCCTAGAACAGTACTTC,CASSPLEQYF
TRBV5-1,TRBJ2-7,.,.,TGCGCCAGCAGCTATTCCTTTCCCTACGAGCAGTACTTC,CASSYSFPYEQYF
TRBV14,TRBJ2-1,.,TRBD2,TGTGCCAGCAGCCCAGGACTAGCGCTGAGCTCCTACAATGAGCAGTTCTTC,CASSPGLALSSYNEQFF
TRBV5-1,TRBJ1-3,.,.,TGCGCCAGCAGTTCACCCAACTCTGGAAACACCATATATTTT,CASSSPNSGNTIYF
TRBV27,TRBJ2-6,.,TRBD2,TGTGCCAGCAGTCCCTCTAGGCTAGCGGCCTCCTCTGGGGCCAACGTCCTGACTTTC,CASSPSRLAASSGANVLTF
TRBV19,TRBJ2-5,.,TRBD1,TGTGCCAGTAGTCTGACAGGGGGGGGAGAGACCCAGTACTTC,CASSLTGGGETQYF
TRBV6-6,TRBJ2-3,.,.,TGTGCCAGCAGAACCCACGGAGGTAGCACAGATACGCAGTATTTT,CASRTHGGSTDTQYF
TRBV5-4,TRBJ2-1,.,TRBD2,TGTGCCAGCAGCCCCCCCGGACTAGCGGGAGCGGGTGAGCAGTTCTTC,CASSPPGLAGAGEQFF
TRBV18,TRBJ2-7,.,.,TGTGCCAGCTCACAAGGGATATCCTACGAGCAGTACTTC,CASSQGISYEQYF
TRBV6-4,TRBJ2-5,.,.,TGTGCCAGCAGTGACCAAGAGACCCAGTACTTC,CASSDQETQYF
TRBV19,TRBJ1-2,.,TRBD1,TGTGCCAGTAGTCCTTCTGGGACAGGCCGAAGAGGTGGCTACACCTTC,CASSPSGTGRRGGYTF
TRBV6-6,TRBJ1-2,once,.,TGTGCCAGCAGTTACTCTCTATCCGGCTATGGCTACACCTTC,CASSYSLSGYGYTF
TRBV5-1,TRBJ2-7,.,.,TGCGCCAGCAGCTTGATGCCGTCGGGAGACTACGAGCAGTACTTC,CASSLMPSGDYEQYF
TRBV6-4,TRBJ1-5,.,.,TGTGCCAGCAGTCCTGGGGGGGGTCAGCCCCAGCATTTT,CASSPGGGQPQHF
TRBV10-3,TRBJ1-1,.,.,TGTGCCATCAGTGGTGGAAGCCACACTGAAGCTTTCTTT,CAISGGSHTEAFF
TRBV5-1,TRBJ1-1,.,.,TGCGCCAGCAGCTTGGGGGGCGGTATGAACACTGAAGCTTTCTTT,CASSLGGGMNTEAFF
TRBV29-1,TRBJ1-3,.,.,TGCAGCGTTGACATGGCAAGCGACACCATATATTTT,CSVDMASDTIYF
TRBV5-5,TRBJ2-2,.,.,TGTGCCAGCAGCCATTTGACCGGGTCCGGGGAGCTGTTTTTT,CASSHLTGSGELFF
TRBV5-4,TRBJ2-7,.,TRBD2,TGTGCCAGCAGCAAGGGACTAAACTACGAGCAGTACTTC,CASSKGLNYEQYF
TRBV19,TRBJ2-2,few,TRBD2,TGTGCCACTCCCATAAAGGGGACTAGCGGGATCGTCAGCACCGGGGAGCTGTTTTTT,CATPIKGTSGIVSTGELFF
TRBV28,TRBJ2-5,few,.,TGTGCCAGCAATCTACGGCACCAAGAGACCCAGTACTTC,CASNLRHQETQYF